This T cell receptor (beta chain) was identified during a study of identical twins. Study findings and constraints: The abundant beta clonotypes from cord blood had fewer insertions, and memory repertoires had none of this. Potential partial confounding of zero-insertion analyses by invariant MAIT and iNKT cells was noted.

With respect to this clonotype: Its target is not known. A junction boundary mismatches the germline segment, possibly from a read error.

CDR1 is LNHNV, CDR2 YYDKDF, per germline (reference sequence). This CDR3 has 15 residues. Unique molecular identifiers were present on cDNA, and template switching added a universal primer site. TCRdb processed the 5' RACE reads anew with MiXCR; each CDR3 protein has one entry. The sample shows about 920,000 distinct CDR3 sequences, about 12% of them seen only once. The sample also formed part of further work on yellow fever vaccine responses in identical twins.

This receptor was obtained from a woman aged 18-30 years in good health. The gene calls are TRBV15 and TRBJ2-5, with 7 bases aligning to TRBD2. Sequencing input: PBMCs. The CDR3 region has the DNA TGTGCCATCAGCAGAGAAGGGAGGGCCGTAGAGACCCAGTACTTC. The encoded protein is CAISREGRAVETQYF.